This T cell receptor (beta chain) emerged from a study of blood T cell repertoires in COVID-19. Study overall: PBMCs, B-cell-depleted T cells, or T cells were the source of the cDNA or gDNA that made up the material.

As originally analysed: Nucleated cell number was recorded as an estimate derived from reference gene primer amplification. The data were produced by immunoSEQ multiplex PCR, yet TCRdb's version contains in-frame clones alone and is incomplete. V, J and clone size reflect that table, while D and trimming were determined from the DNA. This sample carries about 80,000 clones, about four fifths of them seen once, and the ten largest clones take just over 20%. With 1 base clipped from V and 7 bases from J, the junction kept 16 bases outside the gene matches. The CDR3 totals 18 residues. From germline, CDR1 is SGHVS and CDR2 FQNEAQ.

The sequence came from a human donor in a cohort sampled during active COVID-19. The sequenced material came from peripheral blood. The J gene is TRBJ1-5, the V gene TRBV7-8; 7 nucleotides align to TRBD1. DNA of the CDR3: TGTGCCAGCAGCTTAGTGGGACAGCTTGCATTGATGGGACAGCCCCAGCATTTT. Protein product: CASSLVGQLALMGQPQHF. Looking up the rest from reference TRBV7-8 and TRBJ1-5 gives the full variable domain: GAGVSQSPRYKVAKRGQDVALRCDPISGHVSLFWYQQALGQGPEFLTYFQNEAQLDKSGLPSDRFFAERPEGSVSTLKIQRTQQEDSAVYLCASSLVGQLALMGQPQHFGDGTRLSIL.